Listed below are T cell receptor beta chains from one sample, sequenced in a study of CD8+ T cells in alopecia areata. Produced via immunoSEQ multiplex PCR; TCRdb's table is partial and in-frame only. Of about 200,000 clones listed, 50% to 60% were seen once; the top ten hold about 3%. This specimen was CD4+ T cells sorted from blood, taken at week 4, from a patient treated with tofacitinib. Source of these receptors: a human donor with alopecia areata. Both conserved end residues are part of each CDR3. A D gene is named only where the DNA matches it firmly. Some rows have no size entry. The others give once, few or many, or a class for an expanded clone.

cdr3_aa,cdr3_nt,j_call,v_call,clone_size,d_call
CSVEEGEETQYF,TGCAGCGTTGAAGAGGGAGAAGAGACCCAGTACTTC,TRBJ2-5,TRBV29-1,few,NA
CACNMNQETQYF,TGTGCCTGCAATATGAACCAAGAGACCCAGTACTTC,TRBJ2-5,TRBV30,once,NA
CASRPGQGDGELFF,TGCGCCAGCAGGCCAGGACAGGGCGACGGGGAGCTGTTTTTT,TRBJ2-2,TRBV5-1,NA,TRBD1
CASSLEGPSGGARETQYF,TGCGCCAGCAGCTTGGAGGGCCCTAGCGGGGGGGCCAGAGAGACCCAGTACTTC,TRBJ2-5,TRBV5-1,few,TRBD2
CASSIQDSGNTIYF,TGTGCCAGCAGTATCCAGGATTCTGGAAACACCATATATTTT,TRBJ1-3,TRBV6-6,NA,NA
CAWSLLRDPGISTDTQYF,TGTGCCTGGAGTCTCCTCCGGGACCCCGGTATAAGCACAGATACGCAGTATTTT,TRBJ2-3,TRBV30,NA,NA
CASSLEWSSGSGYTF,TGTGCCAGCAGCTTGGAGTGGTCGAGCGGAAGCGGCTACACCTTC,TRBJ1-2,TRBV5-4,few,NA
CAWSVPVNEKLFF,TGTGCCTGGAGTGTCCCTGTTAATGAAAAACTGTTTTTT,TRBJ1-4,TRBV30,NA,NA
CASSSRAQVSTDTQYF,TGTGCCAGCAGCTCCAGGGCGCAGGTCTCGACAGATACGCAGTATTTT,TRBJ2-3,TRBV9,NA,NA
CASSPGTWGYTF,TGTGCCAGCAGCCCCGGTACGTGGGGCTACACCTTC,TRBJ1-2,TRBV7-2,few,NA
CAWATSGETQYF,TGTGCCTGGGCGACTAGCGGGGAGACCCAGTACTTC,TRBJ2-5,TRBV30,few,TRBD2
CSVRRPERDTQYF,TGCAGCGTACGACGGCCGGAAAGAGATACGCAGTATTTT,TRBJ2-3,TRBV29-1,NA,NA
CAWSGGQGTNQPQHF,TGTGCCTGGAGTGGGGGCCAGGGGACAAATCAGCCCCAGCATTTT,TRBJ1-5,TRBV30,NA,NA
CSVDDTLTGGYGYTF,TGCAGCGTTGACGATACGTTGACAGGGGGCTATGGCTACACCTTC,TRBJ1-2,TRBV29-1,NA,TRBD1
CASSKGDSQETQYF,TGCGCCAGCAGCAAGGGGGACAGCCAAGAGACCCAGTACTTC,TRBJ2-5,TRBV5-1,NA,TRBD1
CASRLQVSTDTQYF,TGTGCCAGCAGGCTACAGGTTAGCACAGATACGCAGTATTTT,TRBJ2-3,TRBV27,NA,NA
CASSLAPRGYPNSPLHF,TGTGCCAGCAGCTTAGCGCCCCGCGGATACCCAAATTCACCCCTCCACTTT,TRBJ1-6,TRBV11-2,NA,NA
CASSSTFQPGQYTEAFF,TGTGCCAGCAGCTCGACATTTCAACCGGGGCAATACACTGAAGCTTTCTTT,TRBJ1-1,TRBV5-6,NA,NA
CASSLTVNQPQHF,TGTGCCAGCAGTTTGACTGTCAATCAGCCCCAGCATTTT,TRBJ1-5,TRBV27,NA,NA
CASSLGGTGPYEQYF,TGTGCCAGCAGCTTGGGAGGGACAGGGCCCTACGAGCAGTACTTC,TRBJ2-7,TRBV5-6,once,TRBD1
CAWIDGEQYF,TGTGCCTGGATCGACGGCGAGCAGTACTTC,TRBJ2-7,TRBV30,NA,NA
CSVTGQGGFATEAFF,TGCAGCGTGACGGGACAGGGAGGGTTCGCGACTGAAGCTTTCTTT,TRBJ1-1,TRBV29-1,NA,TRBD1
CASSPSRDHTDTQYF,TGTGCCAGCTCACCATCCCGAGACCACACAGATACGCAGTATTTT,TRBJ2-3,TRBV18,few,NA
CSARVGYEQYF,TGCAGTGCTAGAGTTGGCTACGAGCAGTACTTC,TRBJ2-7,TRBV20-1,NA,NA
CSVEAPGLAGAAQYF,TGCAGCGTTGAAGCCCCCGGACTAGCGGGGGCCGCCCAGTACTTC,TRBJ2-5,TRBV29-1,NA,TRBD2
CATSRVATDRQETQYF,TGTGCCACCAGCAGAGTCGCGACGGACAGGCAAGAGACCCAGTACTTC,TRBJ2-5,TRBV15,NA,TRBD1
CASSNTGKGGYEQYF,TGTGCCAGCAGTAATACAGGGAAGGGAGGCTACGAGCAGTACTTC,TRBJ2-7,TRBV11-2,NA,NA
CASSFGRRRGNTEAFF,TGTGCCAGCAGCTTTGGGCGCCGACGGGGGAACACTGAAGCTTTCTTT,TRBJ1-1,TRBV7-9,NA,NA
CSVGYRAFTDTQYF,TGCAGCGTGGGATACAGGGCTTTCACAGATACGCAGTATTTT,TRBJ2-3,TRBV29-1,few,NA
CSVTRGGTVTYEQYF,TGCAGCGTCACTAGGGGCGGGACAGTGACCTACGAGCAGTACTTC,TRBJ2-7,TRBV29-1,NA,NA
CASSQAVTRNTGELFF,TGCGCCAGCAGCCAAGCAGTGACTAGGAACACCGGGGAGCTGTTTTTT,TRBJ2-2,TRBV4-1,few,NA
CSVQDRYSNQPQHF,TGCAGCGTGCAAGACAGGTATAGCAATCAGCCCCAGCATTTT,TRBJ1-5,TRBV29-1,NA,NA
CASSVFRTSGSNEQFF,TGTGCCAGCAGTGTATTCCGGACTAGCGGGAGCAATGAGCAGTTCTTC,TRBJ2-1,TRBV2,NA,TRBD2